Each of the 10 T cell receptor beta chains below was sequenced from the same sample in a study of T cells in women clearing cervical HPV infection. The data were produced by immunoSEQ multiplex PCR, yet TCRdb's version contains in-frame clones alone and is incomplete. This repertoire includes fewer than 25,000 clones. The sample taken for sequencing was blood buffy coat. The source of these receptors is a woman aged 18-70 years with a cervical HPV16 infection that either progressed to CIN3+ or cleared (not recorded which).

In the case of this clone: The read ends 3 residues before the CDR3 terminus; that terminus is restored from the germline J gene. The genes are TRBV11-1 and TRBJ1-1; TRBD1 is a possible D gene (6 bases). CDR3 length: 12 amino acids. CDR1 and CDR2 from the germline V gene are SGHAT and FQDESV (reference sequence). V shed 5 bases and J shed 4 bases, with 8 bases lying between them. CDR3 region: CASSPRGTEAFF. Incomplete CDR3 DNA: TGTGCCAGCAGCCCCAGGGGCACTGAA.

The CDR3 sequence: CASSPRLGENTEAFF. The sequenced CDR3 bases are TGTGCCAGCAGTCCCCGACTTGGAGAGAACACTGAA. The J gene is TRBJ1-1, the V gene TRBV14; D is ambiguous. The read finishes 3 residues shy of the CDR3 end, and the germline J gene is used to complete it. V was trimmed by 6 bases and J by 1 base, leaving 15 bases between them. The germline CDR1 and CDR2 sequences are SGHDN and FVKESK. The CDR3 has 15 amino acids.

Regarding this clone: The CDR3 goes on 3 residues after the read ends, and that part is filled in from the germline J gene. The chain joins TRBV7-2 to TRBJ2-7; 9 bases agree with TRBD1. Germline loops: CDR1 SGHTA, CDR2 FQGNSA. CDR3 length equals 15 residues. V was clipped by 5 bases and J by 3 bases; unmatched bases: 8. CDR3 in amino acids: CASSPLSGQGYEQYF. CDR3 bases read: TGTGCCAGCAGCCCCTTGTCGGGACAGGGCTACGAG.

The CDR3 bases that were read are TGTGCCAGCAGCCCCACGGACAGGGCAAACTATGGC. It codes for CASSPTDRANYG. The full CDR3 sequence reads CASSPTDRANYGYTF. V usage is TRBV7-2 and J usage is TRBJ1-2; 8 nucleotides align to TRBD1. The read finishes 3 residues shy of the CDR3 end, and the germline J gene is used to complete it. The CDR3 spans 15 residues. Germline values: CDR1 SGHTA, CDR2 FQGNSA. With 5 bases clipped from V and 2 bases from J, the junction kept 7 bases outside the gene matches. Full variable domain (rest looked up from reference TRBV7-2 and TRBJ1-2): GAGVSQSPSNKVTEKGKDVELRCDPISGHTALYWYRQSLGQGLEFLIYFQGNSAPDKSGLPSDRFSAERTGGSVSTLTIQRTQQEDSAVYLCASSPTDRANYGYTFGSGTRLTVV.

In regard to this clone: Read data end 3 residues before the CDR3 end; the end is taken from the germline J gene. This chain connects TRBV7-2 to TRBJ1-2; no reliable D call. The CDR3 has 13 residues. Germline CDR1 is SGHTA and CDR2 is FQGNSA. The CDR3 protein is CASSLAHGDTYTF. The sequenced CDR3 bases are TGTGCCAGCAGCTTAGCGCACGGGGATACC. Drawing the rest from reference TRBV7-2 and TRBJ1-2, the complete variable domain is GAGVSQSPSNKVTEKGKDVELRCDPISGHTALYWYRQSLGQGLEFLIYFQGNSAPDKSGLPSDRFSAERTGGSVSTLTIQRTQQEDSAVYLCASSLAHGDTYTFGSGTRLTVV.

With respect to this clone: The read ends 3 residues before the CDR3 terminus; that terminus is restored from the germline J gene. V usage is TRBV7-6 and J usage is TRBJ2-1, with D maybe TRBD2 (5 bases). The CDR3 totals 15 residues. V was clipped by 5 bases and J by 1 base, with 12 bases between them. CDR1 and CDR2 from the germline V gene are SGHVS and FNYEAQ. The sequenced part of the CDR3 DNA is TGTGCCAGCAGCCTAGACCCGGGGTCCTACAATGAG. Translated: CASSLDPGSYNE. In full, the CDR3 is CASSLDPGSYNEQFF. Full variable domain (rest looked up from reference TRBV7-6 and TRBJ2-1): GAGVSQSPRYKVTKRGQDVALRCDPISGHVSLYWYRQALGQGPEFLTYFNYEAQQDKSGLPNDRFSAERPEGSISTLTIQRTEQRDSAMYRCASSLDPGSYNEQFFGPGTRLTVL.

By frequency, this clone registers medium-sized (0.01 to 0.1%). With the read ending 3 residues before the CDR3 end, the germline J gene is used to fill in that end. The chain has TRBV7-9 and TRBJ2-3; D gene uncertain. The V end was cut by 7 bases, the J end by 2 bases, with 4 bases between. Germline V gene lookup returns CDR1 SEHNR and CDR2 FQNEAQ (reference sequence). There are 11 residues in the CDR3. The part of the CDR3 DNA that was read is TGTGCCAGCATCATCACAGATACG. Amino acid sequence: CASIITDT. The full CDR3 protein reads CASIITDTQYF.

Concerning this clone itself: The read is 3 residues too short to cover the CDR3 end, so that end is filled in from the germline J gene. The V and J genes are TRBV5-1 and TRBJ2-3; possibly TRBD1 for D (6 bases). The germline CDR1 and CDR2 sequences are SGHRS and YFSETQ. Trimming pared 5 bases from V and 6 bases from J, leaving 16 bases between. The CDR3 totals 14 residues. CDR3 in amino acids: CASRGHPPSDTQYF. CDR3 bases read: TGCGCCAGCAGGGGACACCCCCCGTCGGATACG.

With respect to this clone: The read halts 3 residues ahead of the CDR3 end, with the missing end drawn from the germline J gene. The V call is TRBV5-4, the J call TRBJ1-1; a weak D match, TRBD1 (5 bases). The CDR3 extends over 14 amino acids. Germline lookup yields CDR1 SGHNT and CDR2 YYREEE (reference sequence). V lost 4 bases to trimming and J lost 1 base, with 11 bases between them. Here the CDR3 reads CASSGVRGNTEAFF. The CDR3 DNA, read in part, is TGTGCCAGCAGCGGGGTAAGGGGGAACACTGAA.

Points on this clone: The read ends 3 residues before the CDR3 terminus; that terminus is restored from the germline J gene. J is TRBJ2-1 and V is TRBV5-6, with a tentative D call TRBD2 (5 bases). Germline CDR1 and CDR2: SGHDT and YYEEEE. V was pared by 4 bases and J by 3 bases, with 14 bases between. This CDR3 spans 15 amino acids. The sequenced CDR3 bases are TGTGCCAGCAGCACGCCCAGCGACTACTACAATGAG. This sequence encodes CASSTPSDYYNE. In full, the CDR3 is CASSTPSDYYNEQFF.